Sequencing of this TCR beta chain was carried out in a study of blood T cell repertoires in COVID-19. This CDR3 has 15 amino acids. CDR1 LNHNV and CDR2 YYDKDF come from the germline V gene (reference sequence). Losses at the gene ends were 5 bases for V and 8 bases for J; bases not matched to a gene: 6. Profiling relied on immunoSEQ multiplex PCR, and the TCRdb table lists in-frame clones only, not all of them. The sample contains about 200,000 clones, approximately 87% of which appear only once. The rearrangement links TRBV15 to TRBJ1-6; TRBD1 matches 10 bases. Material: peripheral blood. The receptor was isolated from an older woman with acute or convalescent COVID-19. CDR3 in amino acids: CATSARTGGDSPLHF. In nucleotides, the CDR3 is TGTGCCACCAGCGCGCGGACAGGGGGTGATTCACCCCTCCACTTT. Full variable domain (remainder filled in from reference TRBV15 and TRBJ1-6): DAMVIQNPRYQVTQFGKPVTLSCSQTLNHNVMYWYQQKSSQAPKLLFHYYDKDFNNEADTPDNFQSRRPNTSFCFLDIRSPGLGDTAMYLCATSARTGGDSPLHFGNGTRLTVT.